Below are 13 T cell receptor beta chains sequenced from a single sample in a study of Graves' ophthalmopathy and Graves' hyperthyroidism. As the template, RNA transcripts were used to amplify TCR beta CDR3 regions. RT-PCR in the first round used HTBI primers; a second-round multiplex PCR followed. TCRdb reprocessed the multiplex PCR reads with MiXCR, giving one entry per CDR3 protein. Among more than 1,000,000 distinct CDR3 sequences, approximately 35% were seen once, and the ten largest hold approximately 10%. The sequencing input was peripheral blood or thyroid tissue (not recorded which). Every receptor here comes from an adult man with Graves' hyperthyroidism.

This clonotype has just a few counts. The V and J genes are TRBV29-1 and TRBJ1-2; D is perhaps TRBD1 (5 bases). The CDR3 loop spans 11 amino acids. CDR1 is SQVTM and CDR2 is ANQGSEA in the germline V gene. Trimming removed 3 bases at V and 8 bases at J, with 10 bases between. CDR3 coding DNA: TGCAGCGTTGAGGGTAGGGGCGGCTACACCTTC. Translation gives CSVEGRGGYTF.

CDR3 sequence (DNA): TGTGCCACCAGCGACAGGGACGCAATTCAGCCCCAGCATTTT. This sequence encodes CATSDRDAIQPQHF. This chain uses TRBV24-1 with TRBJ1-5; 7 bases map to TRBD1. Germline trimming cut 7 bases from V and 6 bases from J; bases unmatched to any gene: 8. From germline, CDR1 is KGHDR and CDR2 SFDVKD. The CDR3 is made up of 14 amino acids.

The CDR3 DNA reads as TGCAGTGCTAGATCCCCCGTCCCACCTAATGAAAAACTGTTTTTT. It specifies CSARSPVPPNEKLFF. The J gene is TRBJ1-4, the V gene TRBV20-1; D gene uncertain. Germline lookup yields CDR1 DFQATT and CDR2 SNEGSKA (reference sequence). V was pared by 2 bases and J by 3 bases, with 13 bases between. The CDR3 loop spans 15 amino acids.

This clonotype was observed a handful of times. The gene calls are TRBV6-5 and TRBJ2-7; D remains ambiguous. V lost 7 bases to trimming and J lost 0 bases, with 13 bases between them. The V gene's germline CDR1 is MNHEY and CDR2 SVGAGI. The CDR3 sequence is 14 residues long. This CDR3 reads CASTPQAFSYEQYF. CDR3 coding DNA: TGTGCCAGCACCCCCCAGGCATTCTCCTACGAGCAGTACTTC.

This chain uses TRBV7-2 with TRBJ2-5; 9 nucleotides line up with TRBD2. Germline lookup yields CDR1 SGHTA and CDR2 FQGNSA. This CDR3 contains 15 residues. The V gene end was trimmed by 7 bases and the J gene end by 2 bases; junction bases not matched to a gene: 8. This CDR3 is CASTDRGRDQETQYF. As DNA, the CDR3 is TGTGCCAGCACCGACCGCGGGAGGGATCAAGAGACCCAGTACTTC.

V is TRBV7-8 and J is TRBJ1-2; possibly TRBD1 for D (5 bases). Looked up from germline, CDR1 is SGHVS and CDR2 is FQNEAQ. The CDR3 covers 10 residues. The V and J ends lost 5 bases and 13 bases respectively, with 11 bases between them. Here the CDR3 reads CASSRSGLTF. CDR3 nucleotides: TGTGCCAGCAGCCGCTCGGGGCTCACCTTC.

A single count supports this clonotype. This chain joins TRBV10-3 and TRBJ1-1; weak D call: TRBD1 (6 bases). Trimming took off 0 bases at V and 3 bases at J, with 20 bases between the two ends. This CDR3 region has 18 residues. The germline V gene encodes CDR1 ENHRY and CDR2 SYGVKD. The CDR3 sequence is CAISESAVGAPRDTEAFF. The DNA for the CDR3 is TGTGCCATCAGTGAGTCGGCAGTGGGGGCCCCCCGCGACACTGAAGCTTTCTTT.

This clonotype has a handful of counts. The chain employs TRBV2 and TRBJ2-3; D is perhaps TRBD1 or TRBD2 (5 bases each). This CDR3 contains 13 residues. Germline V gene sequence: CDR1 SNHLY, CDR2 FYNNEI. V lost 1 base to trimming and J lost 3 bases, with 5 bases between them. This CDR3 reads CASSEGGTDTQYF. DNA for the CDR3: TGTGCCAGCAGTGAAGGGGGGACAGATACGCAGTATTTT.

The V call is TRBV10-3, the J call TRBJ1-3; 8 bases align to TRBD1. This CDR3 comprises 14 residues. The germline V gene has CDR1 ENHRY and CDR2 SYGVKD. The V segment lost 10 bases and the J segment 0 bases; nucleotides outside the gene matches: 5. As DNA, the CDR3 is TGTGCCACCGGGACAGGTAGCTCTGGAAACACCATATATTTT. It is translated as CATGTGSSGNTIYF.

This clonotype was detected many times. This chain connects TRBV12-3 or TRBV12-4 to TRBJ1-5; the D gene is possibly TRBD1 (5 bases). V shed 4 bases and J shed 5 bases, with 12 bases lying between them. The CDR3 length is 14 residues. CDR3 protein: CASSSRVGDQPQHF. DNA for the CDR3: TGTGCCAGCAGTTCCAGGGTGGGGGATCAGCCCCAGCATTTT.

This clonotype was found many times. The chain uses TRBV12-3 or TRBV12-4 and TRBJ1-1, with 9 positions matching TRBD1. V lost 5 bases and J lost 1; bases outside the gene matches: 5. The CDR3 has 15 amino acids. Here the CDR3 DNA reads TGTGCCAGCAGTCCGTTGGACAGGGGGAACACTGAAGCTTTCTTT. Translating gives CASSPLDRGNTEAFF.

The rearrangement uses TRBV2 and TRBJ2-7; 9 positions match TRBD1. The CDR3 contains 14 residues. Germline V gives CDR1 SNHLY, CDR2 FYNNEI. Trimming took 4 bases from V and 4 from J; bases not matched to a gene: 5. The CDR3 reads CASSGTGGEYEQYF. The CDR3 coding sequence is TGTGCCAGCAGTGGTACAGGGGGCGAATACGAGCAGTACTTC.

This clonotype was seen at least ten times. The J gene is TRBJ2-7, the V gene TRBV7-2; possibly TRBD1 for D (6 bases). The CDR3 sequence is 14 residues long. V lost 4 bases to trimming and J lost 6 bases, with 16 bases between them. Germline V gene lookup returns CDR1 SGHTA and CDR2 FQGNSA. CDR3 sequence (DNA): TGTGCCAGCAGCTCTTATTCGGGACAACGCGAGCAGTACTTC. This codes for CASSSYSGQREQYF.